This is a list of T cell receptor beta chains from one sample in a study of T cell responses to AZD1222 COVID-19 vaccine. Profiled with immunoSEQ multiplex PCR; TCRdb holds only in-frame clones, not every one. Among roughly 150,000 clones listed, approximately 93% were seen once. The input for sequencing was peripheral blood, taken 28 days after the second AZD1222 dose. The receptor source for this set is an adult who received the AZD1222 COVID-19 vaccine. Both conserved end residues are part of each CDR3. Fields, in order: J gene, V gene, D gene, CDR3 length, clone size, CDR3 DNA, CDR3 protein. A D gene is named only where the DNA matches it firmly. Clone size is shown for a subset of rows, as once, few, many or a class of expanded clone.

TRBJ2-7 | TRBV5-4 | TRBD1 | 16 | - | TGTGCCAGCAGCTTGGGAGGGGGCGAGATCTTTTGGGAGCAGTACTTC | CASSLGGGEIFWEQYF
TRBJ1-1 | TRBV7-9 | - | 15 | - | TGTGCCAGCAGCGCATCAAGTTCGGGGACCACTGAAGCTTTCTTT | CASSASSSGTTEAFF
TRBJ2-5 | TRBV5-1 | - | 15 | - | TGCGCCAGCATGAACACCGGGACGGCCCAAGAGACCCAGTACTTC | CASMNTGTAQETQYF
TRBJ2-3 | TRBV9 | - | 17 | - | TGTGCCAGCAGCGTAGACCTGGGGGTTTCTCGCACAGATACGCAGTATTTT | CASSVDLGVSRTDTQYF
TRBJ2-7 | TRBV5-6 | TRBD1 | 17 | - | TGTGCCAGCAGCTCTAGACCCGGGACAGGGGGCAGTCACGAGCAGTACTTC | CASSSRPGTGGSHEQYF
TRBJ1-1 | TRBV18 | TRBD1 | 15 | - | TGTGCCAGCTCACCTGCACAGGGGGCGGACACTGAAGCTTTCTTT | CASSPAQGADTEAFF
TRBJ1-6 | TRBV7-9 | - | 15 | - | TGTGCCAGCAGCCCTCAAGGAGGGTCGTATTCACCCCTCCACTTT | CASSPQGGSYSPLHF
TRBJ1-3 | TRBV27 | - | 15 | - | TGTGCCAGCGCAGCGATCGGGGGGCCTGGAAACACCATATATTTT | CASAAIGGPGNTIYF
TRBJ1-1 | TRBV19 | - | 13 | - | TGTGCCAGTAGTATTAGCAGGGACACTGAAGCTTTCTTT | CASSISRDTEAFF
TRBJ1-1 | TRBV7-3 | - | 14 | - | TGTGCCAGCAGCTCAGGGTCCGGAGGCACTGAAGCTTTCTTT | CASSSGSGGTEAFF
TRBJ1-4 | TRBV5-6 | - | 17 | - | TGTGCCAGCAGCTTGGCGAGGGGAATTGCAACTAATGAAAAACTGTTTTTT | CASSLARGIATNEKLFF
TRBJ2-7 | TRBV19 | TRBD2 | 14 | - | TGTGCCAGTAGTCCCCGCGGGGGAAGCTACGAGCAGTACTTC | CASSPRGGSYEQYF
TRBJ2-1 | TRBV28 | TRBD2 | 16 | - | TGTGCCAGCAGTGAACCCGGACAGCGGGGGTACAATGAGCAGTTCTTC | CASSEPGQRGYNEQFF
TRBJ2-3 | TRBV10-3 | - | 16 | - | TGTGCCATCAGTGGTACGGGACAATCTAGCACAGATACGCAGTATTTT | CAISGTGQSSTDTQYF
TRBJ1-1 | TRBV27 | - | 13 | once | TGTGCCAGCAGCTTAAGAGAAAACACTGAAGCTTTCTTT | CASSLRENTEAFF
TRBJ1-2 | TRBV10-2 | TRBD1 | 15 | - | TGCGCCAGCAGTGAGACGGGACAGTCTAGAGTTGGCTACACCTTC | CASSETGQSRVGYTF
TRBJ2-3 | TRBV4-2 | TRBD1 | 16 | - | TGTGCCAGCAGCCAAGTAGGGGGACAGGGGGCGGGAGGGCAGTATTTT | CASSQVGGQGAGGQYF
TRBJ2-3 | TRBV19 | - | 13 | - | TGTGCCAGTACTGTGGGGGCACACGATACGCAGTATTTT | CASTVGAHDTQYF